What follows describes a single T cell receptor (beta chain). Its matching antigen is unknown. The treatment here: oral pan-JAK inhibitor, 5-10 mg twice daily. After isolation, RNA underwent reverse transcription to generate cDNA as the sequencing template. Here immunoSEQ multiplex PCR was the method, and the copy in TCRdb shows in-frame clones only, minus some. The repertoire holds 95,000 to 100,000 clones, with about 64% as singletons. The V gene's germline CDR1 is MGHRA and CDR2 YSYEKL. V trimming: 1 base; J trimming: 1 base; junction bases outside the gene matches: 0. CDR3 length equals 15 residues. The data belong to a study of CD8+ T cells in alopecia areata. Whole-study results and caveats: TCR sharing was clearer in mice than between patients, perhaps partly owing to patient HLA diversity.

This receptor was identified in a human donor with alopecia areata. The source material was CD8+ T cells sorted from blood, sampled at week 4, from a patient treated with tofacitinib. The J gene is TRBJ2-5, the V gene TRBV4-1; 10 bases fit TRBD2. CDR3 bases: TGCGCCAGCAGCCAAGTAGCGGGGGGCCAAGAGACCCAGTACTTC. Protein product: CASSQVAGGQETQYF.